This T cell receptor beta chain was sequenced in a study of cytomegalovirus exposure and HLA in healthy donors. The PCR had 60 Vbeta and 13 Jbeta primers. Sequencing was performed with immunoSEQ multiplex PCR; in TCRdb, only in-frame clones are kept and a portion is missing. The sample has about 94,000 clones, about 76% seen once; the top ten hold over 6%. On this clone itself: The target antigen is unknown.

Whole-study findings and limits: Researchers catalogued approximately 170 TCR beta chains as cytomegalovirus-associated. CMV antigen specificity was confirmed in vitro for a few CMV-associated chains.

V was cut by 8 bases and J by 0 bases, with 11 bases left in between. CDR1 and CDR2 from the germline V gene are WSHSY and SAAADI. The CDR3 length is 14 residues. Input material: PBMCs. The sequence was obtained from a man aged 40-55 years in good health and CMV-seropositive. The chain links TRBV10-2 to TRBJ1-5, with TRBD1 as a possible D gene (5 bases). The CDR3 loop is CASSRVDSNQPQHF. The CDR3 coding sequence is TGCGCCAGCTCCAGGGTTGATAGCAATCAGCCCCAGCATTTT.